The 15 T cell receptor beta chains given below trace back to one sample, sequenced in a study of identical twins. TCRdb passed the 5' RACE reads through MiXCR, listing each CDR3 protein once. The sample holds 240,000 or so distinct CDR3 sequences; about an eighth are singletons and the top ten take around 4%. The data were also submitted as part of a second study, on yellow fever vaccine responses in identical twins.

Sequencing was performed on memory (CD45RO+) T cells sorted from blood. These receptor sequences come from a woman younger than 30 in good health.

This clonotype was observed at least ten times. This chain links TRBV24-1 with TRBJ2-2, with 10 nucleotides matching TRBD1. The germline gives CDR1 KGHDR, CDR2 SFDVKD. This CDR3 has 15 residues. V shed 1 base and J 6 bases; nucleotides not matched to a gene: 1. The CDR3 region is CATSDFGTGAGELFF. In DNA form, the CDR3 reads TGTGCCACCAGTGATTTCGGGACAGGGGCCGGGGAGCTGTTTTTT.

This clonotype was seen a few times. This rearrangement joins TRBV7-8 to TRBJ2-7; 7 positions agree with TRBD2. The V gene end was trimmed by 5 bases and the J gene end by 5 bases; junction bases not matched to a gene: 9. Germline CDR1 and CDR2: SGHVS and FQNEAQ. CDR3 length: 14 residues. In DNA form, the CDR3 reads TGTGCCAGCAGCCTGTTGGCGGGAGAGCACGAGCAGTACTTC. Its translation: CASSLLAGEHEQYF.

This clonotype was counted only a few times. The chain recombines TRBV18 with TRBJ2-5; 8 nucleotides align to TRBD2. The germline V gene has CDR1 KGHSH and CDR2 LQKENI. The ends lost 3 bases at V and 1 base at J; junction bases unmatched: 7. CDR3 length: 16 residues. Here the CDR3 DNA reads TGTGCCAGCTCACCCCTCTCCGGGACTAGCCAAGAGACCCAGTACTTC. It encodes CASSPLSGTSQETQYF.

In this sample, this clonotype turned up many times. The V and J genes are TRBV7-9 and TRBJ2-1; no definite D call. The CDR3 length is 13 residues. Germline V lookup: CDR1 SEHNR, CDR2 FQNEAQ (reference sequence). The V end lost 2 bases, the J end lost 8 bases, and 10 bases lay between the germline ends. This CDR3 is CASSLTGAHEQFF. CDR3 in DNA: TGTGCCAGCAGCTTAACTGGTGCGCATGAGCAGTTCTTC. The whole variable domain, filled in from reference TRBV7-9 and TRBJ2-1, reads DTGVSQNPRHKITKRGQNVTFRCDPISEHNRLYWYRQTLGQGPEFLTYFQNEAQLEKSRLLSDRFSAERPKGSFSTLEIQRTEQGDSAMYLCASSLTGAHEQFFGPGTRLTVL.

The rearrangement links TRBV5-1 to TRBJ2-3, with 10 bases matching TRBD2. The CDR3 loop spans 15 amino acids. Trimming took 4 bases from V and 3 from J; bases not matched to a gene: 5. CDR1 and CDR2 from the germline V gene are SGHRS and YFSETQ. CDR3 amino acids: CASSTSGGETDTQYF. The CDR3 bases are TGCGCCAGCAGCACCAGCGGGGGGGAAACAGATACGCAGTATTTT.

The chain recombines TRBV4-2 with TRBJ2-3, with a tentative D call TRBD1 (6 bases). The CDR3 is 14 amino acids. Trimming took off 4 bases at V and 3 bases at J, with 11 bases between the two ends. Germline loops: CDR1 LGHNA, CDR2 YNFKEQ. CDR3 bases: TGTGCCAGCAGCCCGGACAGTTTAACAGATACGCAGTATTTT. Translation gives CASSPDSLTDTQYF.

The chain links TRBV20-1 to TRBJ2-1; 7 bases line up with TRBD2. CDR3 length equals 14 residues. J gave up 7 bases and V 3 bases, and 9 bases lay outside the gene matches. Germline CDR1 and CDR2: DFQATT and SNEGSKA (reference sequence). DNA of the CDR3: TGCAGTGCTAGTTTCGCGGGAGAGGGGAATGAGCAGTTCTTC. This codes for CSASFAGEGNEQFF.

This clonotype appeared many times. CDR3 DNA sequence: TGCGCCAGCAGCTTGGGGGCTAGCGGGGCCCACGAGCAGTTCTTC. It translates to CASSLGASGAHEQFF. The chain couples TRBV5-1 to TRBJ2-1, with 9 bases lining up with TRBD2. Germline V gene lookup returns CDR1 SGHRS and CDR2 YFSETQ. The V gene end was trimmed by 0 bases and the J gene end by 10 bases; junction bases not matched to a gene: 8. This CDR3 has 15 amino acids.

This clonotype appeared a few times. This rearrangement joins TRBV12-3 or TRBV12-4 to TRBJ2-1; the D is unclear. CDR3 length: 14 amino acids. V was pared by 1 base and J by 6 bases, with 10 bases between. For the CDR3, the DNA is TGTGCCAGCAGTTTAGTGGCGACTGTCAATGAGCAGTTCTTC. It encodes CASSLVATVNEQFF.

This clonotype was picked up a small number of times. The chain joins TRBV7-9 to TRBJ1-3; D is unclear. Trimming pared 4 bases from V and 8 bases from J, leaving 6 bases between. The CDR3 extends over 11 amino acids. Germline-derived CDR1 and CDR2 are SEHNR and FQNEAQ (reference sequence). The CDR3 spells CASSSGDTIYF. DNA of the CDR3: TGTGCCAGCAGCTCCGGGGACACCATATATTTT.

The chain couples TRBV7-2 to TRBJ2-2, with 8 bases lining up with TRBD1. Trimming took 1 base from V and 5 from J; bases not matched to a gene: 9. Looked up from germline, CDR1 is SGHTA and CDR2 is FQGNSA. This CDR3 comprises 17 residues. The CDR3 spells CASSLERTGYPTGELFF. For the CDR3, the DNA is TGTGCCAGCAGCTTAGAGCGGACAGGGTATCCGACCGGGGAGCTGTTTTTT.

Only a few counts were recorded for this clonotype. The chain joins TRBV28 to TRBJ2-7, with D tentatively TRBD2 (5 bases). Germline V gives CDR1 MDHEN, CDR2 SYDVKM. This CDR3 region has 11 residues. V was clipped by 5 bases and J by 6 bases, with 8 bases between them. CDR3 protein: CASSRAGEQYF. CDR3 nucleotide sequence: TGTGCCAGCAGTCGGGCGGGCGAGCAGTACTTC.

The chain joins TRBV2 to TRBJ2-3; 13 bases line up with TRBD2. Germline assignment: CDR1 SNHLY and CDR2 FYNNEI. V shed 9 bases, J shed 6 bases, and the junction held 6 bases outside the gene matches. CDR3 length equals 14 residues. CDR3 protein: CASKTSGGVDTQYF. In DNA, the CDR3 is TGTGCCAGTAAAACTAGCGGGGGGGTGGATACGCAGTATTTT.

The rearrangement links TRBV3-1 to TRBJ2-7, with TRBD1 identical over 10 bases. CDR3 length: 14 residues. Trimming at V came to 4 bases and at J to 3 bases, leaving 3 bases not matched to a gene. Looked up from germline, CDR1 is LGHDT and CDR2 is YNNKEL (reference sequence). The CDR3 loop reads CASSRGQGGYEQYF. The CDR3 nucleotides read TGTGCCAGCAGCCGCGGACAGGGGGGCTACGAGCAGTACTTC.

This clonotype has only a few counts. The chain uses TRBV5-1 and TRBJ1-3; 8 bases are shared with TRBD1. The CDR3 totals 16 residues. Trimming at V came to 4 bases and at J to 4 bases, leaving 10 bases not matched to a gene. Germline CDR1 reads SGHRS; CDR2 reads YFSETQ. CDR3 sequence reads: CASSTSGTGVGNTIYF. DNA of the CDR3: TGCGCCAGCAGCACCAGCGGGACAGGTGTCGGAAACACCATATATTTT.